Below are 9 T cell receptor beta chains sequenced from a single sample in a study of blood T cell repertoires in COVID-19. Generated by immunoSEQ multiplex PCR, the TCRdb table keeps only in-frame clones and is missing some. Of about 130,000 clones in the sample, around 87% were seen once. The material sequenced was peripheral blood. The receptors stem from a woman between 45 and 60 years old who had recovered from COVID-19.

V and J are TRBV25-1 and TRBJ1-2; perhaps TRBD1 as D (5 bases). The CDR3 is 13 residues long. Germline CDR1 is MGHDK and CDR2 is SYGVNS. V gave up 2 bases and J gave up 6 bases, with 10 bases separating them. The CDR3 DNA reads as TGTGCCAGCAGTGAAGCGGGGGGACATGGCTACACCTTC. Protein product: CASSEAGGHGYTF.

This sequence joins TRBV20-1 and TRBJ1-4, with 8 bases fitting TRBD1. The CDR3 length is 11 residues. Germline CDR1 reads DFQATT; CDR2 reads SNEGSKA (reference sequence). J lost 11 bases, V lost 6 bases, and 5 bases had no gene match. CDR3 in DNA: TGCAGTGCCTGGGACAGGAATAAACTGTTTTTT. As protein: CSAWDRNKLFF.

This clone was seen a handful of times. The rearrangement joins TRBV15 to TRBJ1-5, with TRBD1 matching over 10 bases. The V gene's germline CDR1 is LNHNV and CDR2 YYDKDF (reference sequence). Losses at the gene ends were 0 bases for V and 6 bases for J; bases not matched to a gene: 2. The CDR3 is 15 residues long. The CDR3 DNA is TGTGCCACCAGCAGAGAGGGGACAGGGGTTCAGCCCCAGCATTTT. Encoded protein: CATSREGTGVQPQHF.

This clone was detected ten times or more. The chain combines TRBV18 with TRBJ2-7; 16 nucleotides agree with TRBD2. This CDR3 region has 18 residues. Germline CDR1 and CDR2: KGHSH and LQKENI. V shed 1 base, J shed 3 bases, and the junction held 6 bases outside the gene matches. The CDR3 spells CASSPLGTSGRADYEQYF. In DNA, the CDR3 is TGTGCCAGCTCACCACTGGGGACTAGCGGGAGGGCCGACTACGAGCAGTACTTC.

The CDR3 DNA sequence: TGTGCCAGCAGCATGGACAGGGGACTGGTTGAGCCCCAGTACTTC. Its translation: CASSMDRGLVEPQYF. The rearrangement joins TRBV5-4 to TRBJ2-5; 9 nucleotides agree with TRBD1. Trimming at V came to 4 bases and at J to 9 bases, leaving 13 bases not matched to a gene. Germline V gene lookup returns CDR1 SGHNT and CDR2 YYREEE (reference sequence). The CDR3 is made up of 15 amino acids. The entire variable domain, with the rest obtained from reference TRBV5-4 and TRBJ2-5, is as follows: ETGVTQSPTHLIKTRGQQVTLRCSSQSGHNTVSWYQQALGQGPQFIFQYYREEENGRGNFPPRFSGLQFPNYSSELNVNALELDDSALYLCASSMDRGLVEPQYFGPGTRLLVL.

This chain joins TRBV11-3 and TRBJ2-5; 16 positions agree with TRBD2. Germline values: CDR1 SGHNT, CDR2 YENEEA. This CDR3 contains 17 residues. The J segment lost 1 base and the V segment lost 4 bases, leaving 3 bases of the junction unmatched. The CDR3 DNA is TGTGCCAGCAGCTCGGGACTAGCGGGAGGGACCCAAGAGACCCAGTACTTC. As protein: CASSSGLAGGTQETQYF.

The chain recombines TRBV7-3 with TRBJ2-5, with a possible D match to TRBD2 (6 bases). Germline CDR1 and CDR2: SGHTA and FQGTGA. This CDR3 comprises 19 residues. The V end was cut by 4 bases, the J end by 5 bases, with 29 bases between. CDR3 in amino acids: CASSSNGGHWGLMKETQYF. The CDR3 region has the DNA TGTGCCAGCAGCTCCAACGGAGGGCATTGGGGGTTGATGAAGGAGACCCAGTACTTC.

The chain couples TRBV15 to TRBJ2-5, with 7 nucleotides matching TRBD2. V lost 0 bases and J lost 9; bases outside the gene matches: 7. Germline CDR1 reads LNHNV; CDR2 reads YYDKDF (reference sequence). The CDR3 consists of 14 residues. DNA of the CDR3: TGTGCCACCAGCAGAGACGGACTAGGGACGGCCCAGTACTTC. As protein: CATSRDGLGTAQYF.

V is TRBV7-9 and J is TRBJ2-1, with 9 bases that match TRBD2. There are 16 residues in the CDR3. Trimming at V came to 3 bases and at J to 7 bases, leaving 10 bases not matched to a gene. Germline V CDR1 and CDR2: SEHNR, FQNEAQ (reference sequence). The CDR3 loop reads CASSLGILAGRNEQFF. DNA for the CDR3: TGTGCCAGCAGCTTGGGTATCCTAGCGGGAAGGAATGAGCAGTTCTTC. The full variable domain, rest sourced from reference TRBV7-9 and TRBJ2-1, is DTGVSQNPRHKITKRGQNVTFRCDPISEHNRLYWYRQTLGQGPEFLTYFQNEAQLEKSRLLSDRFSAERPKGSFSTLEIQRTEQGDSAMYLCASSLGILAGRNEQFFGPGTRLTVL.